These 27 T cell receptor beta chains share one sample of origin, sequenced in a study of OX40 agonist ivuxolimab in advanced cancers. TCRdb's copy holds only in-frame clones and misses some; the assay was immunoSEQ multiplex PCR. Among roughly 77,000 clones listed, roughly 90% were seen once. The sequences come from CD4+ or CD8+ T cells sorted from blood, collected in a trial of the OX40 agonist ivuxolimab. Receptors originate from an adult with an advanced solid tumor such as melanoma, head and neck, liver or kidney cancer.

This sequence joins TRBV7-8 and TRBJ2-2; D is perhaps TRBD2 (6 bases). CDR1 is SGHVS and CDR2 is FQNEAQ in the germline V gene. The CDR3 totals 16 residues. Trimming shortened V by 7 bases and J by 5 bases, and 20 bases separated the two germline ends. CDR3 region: CASIRRPAGPTGELFF. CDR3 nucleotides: TGTGCCAGCATTCGTAGGCCAGCGGGCCCGACCGGGGAGCTGTTTTTT.

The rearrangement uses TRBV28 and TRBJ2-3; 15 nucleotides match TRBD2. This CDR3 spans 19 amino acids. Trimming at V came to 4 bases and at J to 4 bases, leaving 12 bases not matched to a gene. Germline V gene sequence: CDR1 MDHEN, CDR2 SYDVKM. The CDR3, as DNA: TGTGCCAGCAGTTGGACTAGCGGGAGGGCCGCGGGTCGATCAGATACGCAGTATTTT. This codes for CASSWTSGRAAGRSDTQYF.

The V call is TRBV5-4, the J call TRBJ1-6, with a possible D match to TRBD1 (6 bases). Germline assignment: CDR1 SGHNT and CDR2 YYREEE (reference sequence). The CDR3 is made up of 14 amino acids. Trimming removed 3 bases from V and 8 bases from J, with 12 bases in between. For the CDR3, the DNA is TGTGCCAGCAGCTCACAGGGTTTGTATTCACCCCTCCACTTT. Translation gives CASSSQGLYSPLHF. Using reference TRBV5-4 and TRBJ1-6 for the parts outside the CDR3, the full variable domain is ETGVTQSPTHLIKTRGQQVTLRCSSQSGHNTVSWYQQALGQGPQFIFQYYREEENGRGNFPPRFSGLQFPNYSSELNVNALELDDSALYLCASSSQGLYSPLHFGNGTRLTVT.

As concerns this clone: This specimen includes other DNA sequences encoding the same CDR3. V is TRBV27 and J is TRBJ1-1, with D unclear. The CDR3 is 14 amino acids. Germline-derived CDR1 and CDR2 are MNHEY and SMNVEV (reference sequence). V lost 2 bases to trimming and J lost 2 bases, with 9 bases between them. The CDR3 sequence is CASSLSRRNTEAFF. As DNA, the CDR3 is TGTGCCAGCAGTTTAAGTCGTCGAAACACTGAAGCTTTCTTT.

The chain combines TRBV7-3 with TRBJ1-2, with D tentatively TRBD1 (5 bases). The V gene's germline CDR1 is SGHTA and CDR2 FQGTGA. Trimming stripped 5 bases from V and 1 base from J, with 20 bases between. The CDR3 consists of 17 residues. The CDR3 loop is CASSPQGGTANNYGYTF. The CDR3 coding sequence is TGTGCCAGCAGCCCGCAGGGCGGGACGGCGAATAACTATGGCTACACCTTC.

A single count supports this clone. The CDR3 is CASSLVEGNTQYF. The CDR3 bases are TGCGCCAGCAGCTTGGTAGAGGGTAATACGCAGTATTTT. The chain couples TRBV5-1 to TRBJ2-3; TRBD2 is a possible D gene (5 bases). Between the trimmed V and J ends, which lost 0 bases and 7 bases, there was a span of 9 bases. This CDR3 is built from 13 residues. Germline-derived CDR1 and CDR2 are SGHRS and YFSETQ.

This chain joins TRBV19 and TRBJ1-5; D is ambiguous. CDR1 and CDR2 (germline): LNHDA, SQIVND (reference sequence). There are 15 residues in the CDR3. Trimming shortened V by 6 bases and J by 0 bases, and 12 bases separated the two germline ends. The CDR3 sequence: CASSPSGISNQPQHF. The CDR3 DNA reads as TGTGCCAGTAGCCCCTCCGGGATTAGCAATCAGCCCCAGCATTTT. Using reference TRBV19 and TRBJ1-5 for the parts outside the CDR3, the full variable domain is DGGITQSPKYLFRKEGQNVTLSCEQNLNHDAMYWYRQDPGQGLRLIYYSQIVNDFQKGDIAEGYSVSREKKESFPLTVTSAQKNPTAFYLCASSPSGISNQPQHFGDGTRLSIL.

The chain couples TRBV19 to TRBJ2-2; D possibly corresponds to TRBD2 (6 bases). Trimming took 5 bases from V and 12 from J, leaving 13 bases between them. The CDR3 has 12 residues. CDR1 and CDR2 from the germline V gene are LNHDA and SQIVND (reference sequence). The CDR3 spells CASSWGRGKLFF. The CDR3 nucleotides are TGTGCCAGTAGTTGGGGCCGGGGGAAGCTGTTTTTT.

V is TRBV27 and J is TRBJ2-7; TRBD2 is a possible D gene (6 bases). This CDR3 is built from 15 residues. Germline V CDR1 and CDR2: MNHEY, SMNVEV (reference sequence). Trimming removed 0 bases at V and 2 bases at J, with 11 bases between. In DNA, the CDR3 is TGTGCCAGCAGTTTATCGAGGGGACTCGCCTACGAGCAGTACTTC. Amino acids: CASSLSRGLAYEQYF.

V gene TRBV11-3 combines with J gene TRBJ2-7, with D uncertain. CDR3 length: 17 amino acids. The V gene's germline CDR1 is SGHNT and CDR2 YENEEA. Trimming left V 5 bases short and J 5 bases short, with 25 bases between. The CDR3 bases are TGTGCCAGCAGCACGACTCGGAGAGCCCATTCTGGGAACGAGCAGTACTTC. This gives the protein CASSTTRRAHSGNEQYF.

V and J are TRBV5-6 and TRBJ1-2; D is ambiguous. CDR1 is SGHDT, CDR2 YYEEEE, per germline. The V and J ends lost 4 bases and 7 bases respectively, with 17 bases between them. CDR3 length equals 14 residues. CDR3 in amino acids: CASSHYGESGGYTF. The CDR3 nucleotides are TGTGCCAGCAGCCACTACGGGGAATCGGGTGGCTACACCTTC.

CDR3 sequence (DNA): TGTGCCAGCAGCTTAAGTCGAACGGGTCCTAGCTCCTACAATGAGCAGTTCTTC. This codes for CASSLSRTGPSSYNEQFF. The chain recombines TRBV7-6 with TRBJ2-1, with D unclear. The CDR3 sequence is 18 residues long. CDR1 is SGHVS, CDR2 FNYEAQ, per germline. The V end was cut by 2 bases, the J end by 0 bases, with 17 bases between.

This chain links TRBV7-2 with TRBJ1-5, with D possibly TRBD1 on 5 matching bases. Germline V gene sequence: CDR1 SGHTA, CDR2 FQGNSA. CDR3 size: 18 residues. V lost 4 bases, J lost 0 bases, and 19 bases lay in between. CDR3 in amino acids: CASSSLGTGPYSNQPQHF. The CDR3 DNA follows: TGTGCCAGCAGCTCCCTCGGCACAGGCCCTTATAGCAATCAGCCCCAGCATTTT.

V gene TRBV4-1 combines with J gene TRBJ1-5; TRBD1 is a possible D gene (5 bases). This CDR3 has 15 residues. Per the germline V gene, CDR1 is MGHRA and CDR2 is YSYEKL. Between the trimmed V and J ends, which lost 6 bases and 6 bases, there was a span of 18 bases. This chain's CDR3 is CASSPGARGVQPQHF. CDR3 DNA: TGCGCCAGCAGTCCCGGGGCCAGAGGGGTTCAGCCCCAGCATTTT.

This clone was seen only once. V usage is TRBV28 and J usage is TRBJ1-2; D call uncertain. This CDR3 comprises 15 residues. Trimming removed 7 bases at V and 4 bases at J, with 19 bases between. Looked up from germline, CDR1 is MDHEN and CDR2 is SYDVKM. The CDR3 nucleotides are TGTGCCAGCATCCCCGCTTACAGTGGCGTCTATGGCTACACCTTC. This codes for CASIPAYSGVYGYTF.

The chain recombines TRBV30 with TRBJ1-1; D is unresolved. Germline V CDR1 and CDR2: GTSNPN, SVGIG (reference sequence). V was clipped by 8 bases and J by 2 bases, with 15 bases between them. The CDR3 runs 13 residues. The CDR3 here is CALYSETNTEAFF. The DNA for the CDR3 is TGTGCCCTCTACTCCGAGACTAACACTGAAGCTTTCTTT.

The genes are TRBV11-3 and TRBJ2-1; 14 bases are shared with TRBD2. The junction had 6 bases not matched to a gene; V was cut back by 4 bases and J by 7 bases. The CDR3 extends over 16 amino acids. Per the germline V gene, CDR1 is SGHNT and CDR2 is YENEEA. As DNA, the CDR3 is TGTGCCAGCAGCTGGGGGGGACTAGCGGGAGAAAATGAGCAGTTCTTC. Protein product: CASSWGGLAGENEQFF. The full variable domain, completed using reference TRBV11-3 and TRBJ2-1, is EAGVVQSPRYKIIEKKQPVAFWCNPISGHNTLYWYLQNLGQGPELLIRYENEEAVDDSQLPKDRFSAERLKGVDSTLKIQPAELGDSAVYLCASSWGGLAGENEQFFGPGTRLTVL.

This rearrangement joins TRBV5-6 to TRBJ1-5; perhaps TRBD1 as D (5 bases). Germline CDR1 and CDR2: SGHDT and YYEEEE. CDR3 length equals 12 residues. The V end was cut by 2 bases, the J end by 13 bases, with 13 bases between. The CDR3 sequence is CASSLGIGAQHF. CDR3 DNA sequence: TGTGCCAGCAGCTTAGGGATCGGGGCTCAGCATTTT.

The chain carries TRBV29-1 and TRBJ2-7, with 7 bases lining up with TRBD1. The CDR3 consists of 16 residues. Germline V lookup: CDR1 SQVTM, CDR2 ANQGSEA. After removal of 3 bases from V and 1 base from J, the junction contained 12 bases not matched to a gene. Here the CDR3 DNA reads TGCAGCGTTGAGGGAAAGCGACAGGGAACTTCCTACGAGCAGTACTTC. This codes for CSVEGKRQGTSYEQYF.

The CDR3 loop is CASGIQGWGRHSYNEQFF. The CDR3 DNA sequence: TGTGCCAGCGGAATACAGGGGTGGGGTCGTCACTCCTACAATGAGCAGTTCTTC. V usage is TRBV11-3 and J usage is TRBJ2-1; 7 bases align to TRBD1. Germline V CDR1 and CDR2: SGHNT, YENEEA. Trimming cost V 8 bases and J 0 bases; bases outside gene matches: 16. The CDR3 is 18 amino acids.

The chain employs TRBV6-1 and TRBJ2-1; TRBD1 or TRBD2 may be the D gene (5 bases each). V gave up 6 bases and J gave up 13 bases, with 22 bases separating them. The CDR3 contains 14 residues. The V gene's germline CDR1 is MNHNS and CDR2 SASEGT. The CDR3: CASSSNRDLKLQFF. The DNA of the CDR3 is TGTGCCAGCAGCAGCAACCGGGACCTCAAACTCCAGTTCTTC.

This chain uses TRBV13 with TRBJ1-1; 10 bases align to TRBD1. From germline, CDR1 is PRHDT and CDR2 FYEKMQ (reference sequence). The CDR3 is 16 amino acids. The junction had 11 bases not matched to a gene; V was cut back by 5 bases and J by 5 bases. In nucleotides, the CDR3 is TGTGCCAGCAGCGGGGGCCGGGACAGGGGAGGGACTGAAGCTTTCTTT. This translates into CASSGGRDRGGTEAFF.

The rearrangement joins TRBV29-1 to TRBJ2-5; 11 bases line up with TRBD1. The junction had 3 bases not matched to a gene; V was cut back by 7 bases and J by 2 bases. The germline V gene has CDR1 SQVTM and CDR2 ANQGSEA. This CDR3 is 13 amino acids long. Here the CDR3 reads CSADRGQQETQYF. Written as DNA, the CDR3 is TGCAGCGCGGACAGGGGGCAACAAGAGACCCAGTACTTC.

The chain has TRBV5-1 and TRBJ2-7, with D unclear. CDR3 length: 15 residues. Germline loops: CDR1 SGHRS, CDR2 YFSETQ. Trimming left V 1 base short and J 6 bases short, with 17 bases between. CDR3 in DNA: TGCGCCAGCAGCTTGTATTCGAGAGAAGGTGCCGAGCAGTACTTC. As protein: CASSLYSREGAEQYF.

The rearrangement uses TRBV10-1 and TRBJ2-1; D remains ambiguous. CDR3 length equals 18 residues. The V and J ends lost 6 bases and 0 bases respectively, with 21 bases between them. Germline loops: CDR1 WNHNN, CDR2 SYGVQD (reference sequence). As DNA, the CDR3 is TGCGCCAGCAGAGGGTTACCGGACGGTAAAAGCTCCTACAATGAGCAGTTCTTC. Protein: CASRGLPDGKSSYNEQFF.

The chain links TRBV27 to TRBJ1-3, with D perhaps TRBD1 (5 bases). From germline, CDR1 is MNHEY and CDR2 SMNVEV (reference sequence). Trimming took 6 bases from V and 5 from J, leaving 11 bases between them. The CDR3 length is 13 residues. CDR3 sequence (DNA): TGTGCCAGCAGCAGGGACCGAAGAAACACCATATATTTT. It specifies CASSRDRRNTIYF.

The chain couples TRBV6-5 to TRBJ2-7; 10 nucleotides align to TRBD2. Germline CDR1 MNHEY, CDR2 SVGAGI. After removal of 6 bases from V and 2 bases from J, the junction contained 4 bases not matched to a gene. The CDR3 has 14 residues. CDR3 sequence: CASRFSGRPYEQYF. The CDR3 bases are TGTGCCAGCAGATTTAGCGGGAGGCCCTACGAGCAGTACTTC.